The 26 T cell receptor beta chains listed next were all sequenced from one sample in a study of cytomegalovirus exposure and HLA in healthy donors. The primer mix had 60 Vbeta and 13 Jbeta primers. Sequenced by immunoSEQ multiplex PCR; TCRdb stores in-frame clones only, minus some. The table has around 130,000 clones, around 77% seen once; the top ten hold approximately 1.2%. Sequenced input: PBMCs. These receptors all come from a man in his fifties in good health and CMV-seronegative.

The count of this clone is one. The chain couples TRBV5-1 to TRBJ2-7, with D maybe TRBD2 (6 bases). The V and J ends lost 2 bases and 5 bases respectively, with 11 bases between them. This CDR3 comprises 13 residues. Per germline, CDR1 SGHRS and CDR2 YFSETQ. This CDR3 is CASSFGGRDEQYF. CDR3 DNA: TGCGCCAGCAGCTTCGGGGGAAGGGACGAGCAGTACTTC.

The gene calls are TRBV7-6 and TRBJ2-7, with 7 bases lining up with TRBD2. The CDR3 loop spans 12 amino acids. Trimming removed 5 bases from V and 12 bases from J; junction bases left unmatched: 10. In germline, CDR1 is SGHVS, CDR2 FNYEAQ. The chain's CDR3 is CASSPRRGELYF. CDR3 sequence (DNA): TGTGCCAGCAGCCCCCGACGGGGGGAACTGTACTTC.

The V gene is TRBV11-2, the J gene TRBJ2-7, with 7 nucleotides matching TRBD1. CDR3 length: 15 residues. Germline CDR1 and CDR2: SGHAT and FQNNGV. The junction had 10 bases not matched to a gene; V was cut back by 5 bases and J by 3 bases. The CDR3, as DNA: TGTGCCAGCAGCCCTTTTAAAGCAGGGGGCTACGAGCAGTACTTC. Its translation is CASSPFKAGGYEQYF.

This clone has just a few counts. The chain has TRBV9 and TRBJ1-3; D remains unclear. V was shortened by 5 bases and J by 4 bases, with 10 bases between the two germline ends. The CDR3 length is 13 residues. CDR1 SGDLS and CDR2 YYNGEE come from the germline V gene. The CDR3, as DNA: TGTGCCAGCAGTGACTTAATGGGAAACACCATATATTTT. Translating gives CASSDLMGNTIYF.

The chain is built from TRBV6-1 and TRBJ1-5; tentatively, D is TRBD1 (5 bases). CDR1 and CDR2 from the germline V gene are MNHNS and SASEGT. The CDR3 totals 13 residues. V was trimmed by 7 bases and J by 5 bases, leaving 12 bases between them. The CDR3 here is CASTGTPDQPQHF. The CDR3, as DNA: TGTGCCAGCACGGGGACTCCCGATCAGCCCCAGCATTTT.

The CDR3 bases are TGCGCCAGCAGTGAGGGCGCGGGAGAGCAGTTCTTC. It is translated as CASSEGAGEQFF. The genes are TRBV10-2 and TRBJ2-1, with TRBD2 as a possible D gene (6 bases). The CDR3 runs 12 residues. Between the trimmed V and J ends, which lost 2 bases and 10 bases, there was a span of 9 bases. The V gene's germline CDR1 is WSHSY and CDR2 SAAADI.

The chain links TRBV27 to TRBJ1-5; D is uncertain. The CDR3 has 12 amino acids. Trimming removed 3 bases at V and 5 bases at J, with 5 bases between. The germline V gene encodes CDR1 MNHEY and CDR2 SMNVEV (reference sequence). In DNA, the CDR3 is TGTGCCAGCAGTTTCCCGGATCAGCCCCAGCATTTT. The encoded protein is CASSFPDQPQHF.

The chain recombines TRBV10-3 with TRBJ2-2; tentatively, D is TRBD1 (6 bases). Trimming cost V 8 bases and J 2 bases, with 15 bases left between them. Per germline, CDR1 ENHRY and CDR2 SYGVKD. The CDR3 covers 15 residues. CDR3 sequence: CAIADSQPNTGELFF. The CDR3 DNA is TGTGCCATCGCGGACAGCCAACCCAACACCGGGGAGCTGTTTTTT.

V and J are TRBV13 and TRBJ1-1; D uncertain. The CDR3 consists of 14 residues. Germline V gene sequence: CDR1 PRHDT, CDR2 FYEKMQ (reference sequence). Trimming removed 8 bases from V and 5 bases from J, with 18 bases in between. In DNA, the CDR3 is TGTGCCAGCTACCGAGCGCCCCCGGGGACTGAAGCTTTCTTT. Its translation is CASYRAPPGTEAFF.

This clone was seen more than once but under ten times. The V and J genes are TRBV28 and TRBJ1-2; the match to TRBD1 covers 7 bases. With V trimmed by 5 bases and J by 4 bases, 1 base remained unmatched. The CDR3 loop spans 12 amino acids. From germline, CDR1 is MDHEN and CDR2 SYDVKM. The CDR3 loop reads CASSGTVYGYTF. In nucleotides, the CDR3 is TGTGCCAGCAGTGGGACAGTCTATGGCTACACCTTC.

In its sample, this clone was seen a few times. V and J are TRBV7-9 and TRBJ2-1, with TRBD2 as a possible D gene (6 bases). CDR1 is SEHNR, CDR2 FQNEAQ, per germline (reference sequence). This CDR3 is built from 15 residues. V lost 1 base and J lost 8, with 15 bases in between. The CDR3 reads CASSLDWPPGDEQFF. The CDR3 bases are TGTGCCAGCAGCTTAGACTGGCCCCCGGGGGATGAGCAGTTCTTC.

CDR3 loop: CASSLLQGAGELFF. In nucleotides, the CDR3 is TGTGCCAGCAGCTTATTACAGGGAGCCGGGGAGCTGTTTTTT. The V call is TRBV7-9, the J call TRBJ2-2; D is perhaps TRBD1 (6 bases). The V end was cut by 2 bases, the J end by 6 bases, with 10 bases between. Looked up from germline, CDR1 is SEHNR and CDR2 is FQNEAQ (reference sequence). CDR3 size: 14 residues.

The chain recombines TRBV4-3 with TRBJ2-7, with 12 bases fitting TRBD2. Looked up from germline, CDR1 is LGHNA and CDR2 is YSLEER. The V segment lost 0 bases and the J segment 0 bases; nucleotides outside the gene matches: 6. The CDR3 contains 18 residues. CDR3 nucleotide sequence: TGCGCCAGCAGCCAAGATCGTCTAGCGGGAGGGCTCTCCTACGAGCAGTACTTC. It codes for CASSQDRLAGGLSYEQYF.

The chain has TRBV18 and TRBJ1-4; TRBD1 matches 11 bases. V was pared by 2 bases and J by 11 bases, with 13 bases of the junction left unmatched. This CDR3 is 17 amino acids long. Germline CDR1 KGHSH, CDR2 LQKENI. CDR3 bases: TGTGCCAGCTCACCAGGCGGGACAGGGGGACCACTGAGGAAACTGTTTTTT. Its protein product is CASSPGGTGGPLRKLFF.

The chain is built from TRBV5-1 and TRBJ2-7, with 8 bases identical to TRBD1. V gave up 5 bases and J gave up 5 bases; unmatched junction bases: 12. CDR3 length equals 15 residues. Germline V CDR1 and CDR2: SGHRS, YFSETQ. CDR3: CASSSGQGFAHEQYF. As DNA, the CDR3 is TGCGCCAGCAGTTCTGGACAGGGCTTTGCGCACGAGCAGTACTTC.

J is TRBJ1-3 and V is TRBV7-6, with TRBD1 matching 10 bases. Germline V gene sequence: CDR1 SGHVS, CDR2 FNYEAQ. The CDR3 covers 16 residues. With 5 bases clipped from V and 0 bases from J, the junction kept 4 bases outside the gene matches. The CDR3 sequence is CASSDRGPFSGNTIYF. In DNA form, the CDR3 reads TGTGCCAGCAGCGACAGGGGGCCATTCTCTGGAAACACCATATATTTT.

The chain recombines TRBV4-1 with TRBJ2-7; weak D call: TRBD2 (6 bases). The germline V gene has CDR1 MGHRA and CDR2 YSYEKL. The V gene lost 1 base and the J gene lost 6 bases, with 16 bases spanning the gap. This CDR3 has 15 amino acids. The DNA of the CDR3 is TGCGCCAGCAGCCAAGCCCTGGGGCGGGAAGGCGAGCAGTACTTC. Amino acids: CASSQALGREGEQYF.

The genes are TRBV2 and TRBJ2-4; 10 bases fit TRBD2. The germline CDR1 and CDR2 sequences are SNHLY and FYNNEI. The trim removed 5 bases at V and 7 bases at J, leaving 8 bases unmatched. CDR3 length: 15 residues. CDR3 coding DNA: TGTGCCAGCAGTAGAGTGGGACTAGCGATGAACATTCAGTACTTC. Amino acid sequence: CASSRVGLAMNIQYF.

The V and J genes are TRBV4-3 and TRBJ2-1; TRBD2 agrees at 12 bases. The trim removed 3 bases at V and 8 bases at J, leaving 14 bases unmatched. Germline CDR1 LGHNA, CDR2 YSLEER. The CDR3 runs 18 residues. The CDR3 DNA follows: TGCGCCAGCAGCCAGACCCCCTTGCTAGCGGGAGGGGCCGATGAGCAGTTCTTC. Residues: CASSQTPLLAGGADEQFF.

The CDR3 here is CASSIDPGQGYQPQHF. In nucleotides, the CDR3 is TGTGCCAGTAGTATAGATCCGGGACAGGGGTATCAGCCCCAGCATTTT. This chain joins TRBV19 and TRBJ1-5; 10 positions match TRBD1. The germline V gene encodes CDR1 LNHDA and CDR2 SQIVND (reference sequence). Trimming cost V 0 bases and J 5 bases; bases outside gene matches: 4. The CDR3 is 16 residues long.

V gene TRBV7-2 combines with J gene TRBJ2-3, with D possibly TRBD1 on 5 matching bases. Between the trimmed V and J ends, which lost 1 base and 2 bases, there was a span of 13 bases. Germline V CDR1 and CDR2: SGHTA, FQGNSA. The CDR3 sequence is 16 residues long. The CDR3 DNA reads TGTGCCAGCAGCTTAGATGAAACAGGTCACACAGATACGCAGTATTTT. Translated, it gives CASSLDETGHTDTQYF.

The chain uses TRBV5-4 and TRBJ1-1; TRBD1 might be the D (6 bases). V was trimmed by 3 bases and J by 3 bases, leaving 9 bases between them. From germline, CDR1 is SGHNT and CDR2 YYREEE (reference sequence). The CDR3 covers 13 residues. Here the CDR3 DNA reads TGTGCCAGCAGCTCCCCAGGGGACACTGAAGCTTTCTTT. Protein: CASSSPGDTEAFF.

The chain couples TRBV5-1 to TRBJ2-7; D uncertain. The CDR3 is 14 amino acids. Looked up from germline, CDR1 is SGHRS and CDR2 is YFSETQ. V was trimmed by 0 bases and J by 2 bases, leaving 9 bases between them. Here the CDR3 reads CASSLESQAYEQYF. As DNA, the CDR3 is TGCGCCAGCAGCTTGGAAAGTCAGGCCTACGAGCAGTACTTC.

The chain has TRBV27 and TRBJ2-5; D gene ambiguous. CDR3 length: 13 residues. Germline-derived CDR1 and CDR2 are MNHEY and SMNVEV (reference sequence). V dropped 7 bases and J dropped 3 bases, with 12 bases sitting between them. This chain's CDR3 is CASTPPAEETQYF. The CDR3 nucleotides are TGTGCCAGCACCCCCCCGGCGGAAGAGACCCAGTACTTC.

The CDR3 DNA follows: TGCGCCAGCAGTACCGGGGACACGGATACGCAGTATTTT. Its protein is CASSTGDTDTQYF. The chain recombines TRBV5-1 with TRBJ2-3; possibly TRBD1 for D (6 bases). The CDR3 loop spans 13 amino acids. V lost 5 bases, J lost 6 bases, and 13 bases lay in between. The germline CDR1 and CDR2 sequences are SGHRS and YFSETQ.

This clone was counted ten times or more. This chain uses TRBV19 with TRBJ1-2, with D possibly being TRBD1 (5 bases). V lost 8 bases, J lost 4 bases, and 14 bases lay in between. CDR1 and CDR2 (germline): LNHDA, SQIVND (reference sequence). The CDR3 consists of 13 residues. The CDR3 nucleotides read TGTGCCAGTGGGGGGGTGACACTCTATGGCTACACCTTC. Its translation is CASGGVTLYGYTF.